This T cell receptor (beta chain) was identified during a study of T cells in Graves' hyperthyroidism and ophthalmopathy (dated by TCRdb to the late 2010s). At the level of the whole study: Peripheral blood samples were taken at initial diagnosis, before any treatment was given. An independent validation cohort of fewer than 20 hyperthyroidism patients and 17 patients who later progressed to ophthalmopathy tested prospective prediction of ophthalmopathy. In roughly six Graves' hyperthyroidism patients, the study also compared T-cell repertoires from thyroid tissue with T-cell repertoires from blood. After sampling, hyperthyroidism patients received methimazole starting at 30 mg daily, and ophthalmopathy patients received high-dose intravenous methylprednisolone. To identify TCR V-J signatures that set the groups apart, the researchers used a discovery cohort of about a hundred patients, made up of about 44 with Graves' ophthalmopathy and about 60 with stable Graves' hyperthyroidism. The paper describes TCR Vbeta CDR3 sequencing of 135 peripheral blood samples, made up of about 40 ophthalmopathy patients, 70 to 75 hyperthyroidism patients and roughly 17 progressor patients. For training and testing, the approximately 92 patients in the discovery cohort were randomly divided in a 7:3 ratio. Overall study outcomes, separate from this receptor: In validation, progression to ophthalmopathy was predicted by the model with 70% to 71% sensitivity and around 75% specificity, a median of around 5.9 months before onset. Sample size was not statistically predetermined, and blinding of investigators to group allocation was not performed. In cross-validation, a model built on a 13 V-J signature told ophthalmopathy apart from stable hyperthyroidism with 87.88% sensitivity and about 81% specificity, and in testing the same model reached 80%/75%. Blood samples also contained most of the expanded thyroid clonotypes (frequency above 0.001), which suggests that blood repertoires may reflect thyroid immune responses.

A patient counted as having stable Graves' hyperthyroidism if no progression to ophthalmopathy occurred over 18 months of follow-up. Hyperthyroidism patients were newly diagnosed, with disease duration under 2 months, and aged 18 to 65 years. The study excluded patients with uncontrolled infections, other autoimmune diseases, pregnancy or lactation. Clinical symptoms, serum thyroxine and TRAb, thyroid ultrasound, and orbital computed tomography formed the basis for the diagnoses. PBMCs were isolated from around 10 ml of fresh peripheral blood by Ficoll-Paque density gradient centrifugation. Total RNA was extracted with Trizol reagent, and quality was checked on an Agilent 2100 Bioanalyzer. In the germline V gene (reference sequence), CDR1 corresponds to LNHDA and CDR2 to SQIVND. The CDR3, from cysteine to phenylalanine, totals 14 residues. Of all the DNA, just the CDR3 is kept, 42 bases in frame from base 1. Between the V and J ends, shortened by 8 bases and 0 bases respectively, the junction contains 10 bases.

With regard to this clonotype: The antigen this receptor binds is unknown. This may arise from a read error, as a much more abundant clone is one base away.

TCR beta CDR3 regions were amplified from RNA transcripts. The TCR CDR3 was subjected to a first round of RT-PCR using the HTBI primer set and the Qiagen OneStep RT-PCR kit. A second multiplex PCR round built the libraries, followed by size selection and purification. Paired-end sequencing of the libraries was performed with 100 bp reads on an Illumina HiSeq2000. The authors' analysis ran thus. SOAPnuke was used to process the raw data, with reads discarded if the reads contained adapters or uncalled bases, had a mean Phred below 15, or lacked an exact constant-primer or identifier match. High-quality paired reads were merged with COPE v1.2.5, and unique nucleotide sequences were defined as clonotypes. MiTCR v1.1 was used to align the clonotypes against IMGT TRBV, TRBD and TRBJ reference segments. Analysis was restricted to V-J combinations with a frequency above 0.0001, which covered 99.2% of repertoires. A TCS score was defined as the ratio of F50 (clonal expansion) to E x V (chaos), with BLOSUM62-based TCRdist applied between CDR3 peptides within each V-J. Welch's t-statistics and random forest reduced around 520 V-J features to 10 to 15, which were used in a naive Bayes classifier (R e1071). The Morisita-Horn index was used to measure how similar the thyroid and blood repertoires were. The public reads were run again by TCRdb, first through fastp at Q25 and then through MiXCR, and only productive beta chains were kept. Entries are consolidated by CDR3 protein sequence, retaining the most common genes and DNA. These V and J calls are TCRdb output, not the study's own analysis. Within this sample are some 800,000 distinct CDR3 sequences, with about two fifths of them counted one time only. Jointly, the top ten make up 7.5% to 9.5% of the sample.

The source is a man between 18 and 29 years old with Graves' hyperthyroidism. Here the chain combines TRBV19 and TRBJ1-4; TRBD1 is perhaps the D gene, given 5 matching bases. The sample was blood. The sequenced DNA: TGTGCCAGTCAGGGAACGTCAACTAATGAAAAACTGTTTTTT. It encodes CASQGTSTNEKLFF.